This TCR beta chain was identified in a study of regulatory T cells in long-lasting Graves disease. Arm-PCR of CDR3 regions and iRepertoire HTBI primers were the basis on which TCR beta libraries were built. TCRdb itself ran the multiplex PCR reads through MiXCR, one entry per CDR3 protein. The sample shows almost 450,000 distinct CDR3 sequences, less than 20% of them seen only once. Specified time point: newly diagnosed GD, antithyroid drugs for less than 3 months. Preparation of the TCR library used RNA extracted from PBMCs. These data were likewise used in another study, on T cells in Graves' hyperthyroidism and ophthalmopathy.

The sequencing used peripheral blood mononuclear cells (PBMCs), collected at new diagnosis, from a patient treated with antithyroid drugs. This receptor was taken from a woman aged 30 to 39 with Graves disease.

CDR3 sequence (DNA): TGTGCCAGCAGCGTAGACCGCGGGAGAATCGAGACCCAGTACTTC. It is translated as CASSVDRGRIETQYF. The chain combines TRBV9 with TRBJ2-5, with 7 positions matching TRBD2. Trimming removed 0 bases from V and 5 bases from J; junction bases left unmatched: 7. CDR3 length: 15 residues. Germline V gene lookup returns CDR1 SGDLS and CDR2 YYNGEE.